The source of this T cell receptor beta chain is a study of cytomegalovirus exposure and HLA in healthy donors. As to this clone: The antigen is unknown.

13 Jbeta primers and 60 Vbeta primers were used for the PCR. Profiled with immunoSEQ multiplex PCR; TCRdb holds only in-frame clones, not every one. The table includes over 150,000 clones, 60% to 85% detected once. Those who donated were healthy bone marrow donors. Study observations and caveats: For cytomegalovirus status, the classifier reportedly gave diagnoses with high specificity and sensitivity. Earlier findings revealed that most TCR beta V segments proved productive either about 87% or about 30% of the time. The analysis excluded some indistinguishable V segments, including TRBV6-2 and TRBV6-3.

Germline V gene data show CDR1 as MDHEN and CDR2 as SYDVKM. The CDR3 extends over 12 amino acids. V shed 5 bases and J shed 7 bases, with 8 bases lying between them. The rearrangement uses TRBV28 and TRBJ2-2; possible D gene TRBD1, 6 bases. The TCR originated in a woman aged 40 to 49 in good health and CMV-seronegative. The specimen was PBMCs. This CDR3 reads CASSQGSGELFF. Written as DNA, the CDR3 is TGTGCCAGCAGTCAGGGGAGCGGGGAGCTGTTTTTT.